These 12 T cell receptor beta chains were sequenced from one sample in a study of OX40 agonist ivuxolimab in advanced cancers. Repertoires were generated with immunoSEQ multiplex PCR, while TCRdb's copy carries only in-frame clones and drops some. This table has 90,000 to 100,000 clones, about 88% appearing once. The sequencing used CD4+ or CD8+ T cells sorted from blood, collected in a trial of the OX40 agonist ivuxolimab. These receptors all stem from an adult with an advanced solid tumor such as melanoma, head and neck, liver or kidney cancer.

In this sample, this clone turned up once. The chain couples TRBV5-4 to TRBJ1-6; D remains ambiguous. CDR3 length: 14 residues. Germline-derived CDR1 and CDR2 are SGHNT and YYREEE (reference sequence). The V end was cut by 4 bases, the J end by 9 bases, with 14 bases between. As DNA, the CDR3 is TGTGCCAGCAGCCGTCCGGGAGATCTTTCACCCCTCCACTTT. Protein product: CASSRPGDLSPLHF.

The chain is built from TRBV6-6 and TRBJ2-7, with D possibly TRBD2 on 5 matching bases. Germline V gene sequence: CDR1 MNHNY, CDR2 SVGAGI (reference sequence). V lost 4 bases and J lost 0, with 13 bases in between. The CDR3 sequence is 15 residues long. As DNA, the CDR3 is TGTGCCAGCAGTTCCCTGGGAGCCGGCTCCTACGAGCAGTACGTC. It is translated as CASSSLGAGSYEQYV.

V usage is TRBV10-3 and J usage is TRBJ2-7; 8 bases are shared with TRBD2. The CDR3 covers 13 residues. Germline V gene sequence: CDR1 ENHRY, CDR2 SYGVKD. V trimming: 10 bases; J trimming: 3 bases; junction bases outside the gene matches: 8. CDR3 region: CATQAGAHYEQYF. As DNA, the CDR3 is TGTGCCACCCAAGCGGGAGCCCACTACGAGCAGTACTTC.

This clone showed up just once. CDR3 sequence: CASSFTVTDTQYF. The CDR3 nucleotides read TGTGCCAGCAGTTTTACGGTGACAGATACGCAGTATTTT. The chain combines TRBV7-6 with TRBJ2-3, with no clear D. The length of the CDR3 is 13 residues. Between the trimmed V and J ends, which lost 6 bases and 3 bases, there was a span of 10 bases. Looked up from germline, CDR1 is SGHVS and CDR2 is FNYEAQ.

The chain uses TRBV28 and TRBJ2-2, with unresolved D. The length of the CDR3 is 16 residues. Looked up from germline, CDR1 is MDHEN and CDR2 is SYDVKM. The V end lost 6 bases, the J end lost 0 bases, and 14 bases lay between the germline ends. The CDR3 DNA follows: TGTGCCAGCAGGTTCCCCCGCCAAGCGAACACCGGGGAGCTGTTTTTT. It translates to CASRFPRQANTGELFF.

This clone was observed a single time. J is TRBJ2-3 and V is TRBV7-2; TRBD2 aligns across 8 bases. The germline gives CDR1 SGHTA, CDR2 FQGNSA. Germline trimming cut 5 bases from V and 5 bases from J; bases unmatched to any gene: 9. The CDR3 sequence is 15 residues long. CDR3 residues: CASSQGSLAGDTQYF. In DNA form, the CDR3 reads TGTGCCAGCAGCCAGGGGTCGCTAGCGGGAGATACGCAGTATTTT.

In this sample, this clone turned up a few times. The rearrangement uses TRBV7-3 and TRBJ2-7, with D possibly being TRBD1 or TRBD2 (5 bases each). Germline V CDR1 and CDR2: SGHTA, FQGTGA. The CDR3 contains 14 residues. Between the trimmed V and J ends, which lost 4 bases and 6 bases, there was a span of 16 bases. CDR3 sequence (DNA): TGTGCCAGCAGCTCCCAGGGACCTTTCGGCGAGCAGTACTTC. As protein: CASSSQGPFGEQYF.

This clone has only one observation. The chain combines TRBV5-4 with TRBJ1-1; TRBD1 agrees at 8 bases. With V trimmed by 4 bases and J by 2 bases, 7 bases remained unmatched. The germline V gene has CDR1 SGHNT and CDR2 YYREEE (reference sequence). The CDR3 has 15 amino acids. CDR3 sequence reads: CASSTRTGRNTEAFF. The CDR3 DNA reads TGTGCCAGCAGCACCCGGACAGGGCGTAACACTGAAGCTTTCTTT.

For the CDR3, the DNA is TGTGCCATCAGCCGCGACAGAGAAGAGACCCAGTACTTC. It yields the protein CAISRDREETQYF. The chain employs TRBV10-3 and TRBJ2-5; TRBD1 might be the D (5 bases). The germline gives CDR1 ENHRY, CDR2 SYGVKD. Trimming pared 6 bases from V and 3 bases from J, leaving 11 bases between. The CDR3 covers 13 residues.

The count of this clone is one. This rearrangement joins TRBV4-3 to TRBJ2-5; D possibly corresponds to TRBD1 (5 bases). The CDR3 loop spans 14 amino acids. Germline values: CDR1 LGHNA, CDR2 YSLEER. V shed 1 base and J shed 1 base, with 7 bases lying between them. The CDR3 DNA follows: TGCGCCAGCAGCCAAGGGGGCAGCCAAGAGACCCAGTACTTC. Protein sequence: CASSQGGSQETQYF.

The rearrangement uses TRBV5-1 and TRBJ1-1, with 7 nucleotides matching TRBD1. CDR1 and CDR2 (germline): SGHRS, YFSETQ. The V and J ends lost 4 bases and 0 bases, in that order; junction bases with no gene match: 6. The CDR3 covers 15 residues. In nucleotides, the CDR3 is TGCGCCAGCAGCACCGGGACAGCCTTGAACACTGAAGCTTTCTTT. It encodes CASSTGTALNTEAFF.

The chain links TRBV28 to TRBJ1-1, with unresolved D. The CDR3 covers 11 residues. The ends were cut back, 4 bases at V and 4 bases at J, with 4 bases in the middle. Germline V gene lookup returns CDR1 MDHEN and CDR2 SYDVKM. The CDR3 coding sequence is TGTGCCAGCAGTTCGACCACTGAAGCTTTCTTT. Amino acids: CASSSTTEAFF.